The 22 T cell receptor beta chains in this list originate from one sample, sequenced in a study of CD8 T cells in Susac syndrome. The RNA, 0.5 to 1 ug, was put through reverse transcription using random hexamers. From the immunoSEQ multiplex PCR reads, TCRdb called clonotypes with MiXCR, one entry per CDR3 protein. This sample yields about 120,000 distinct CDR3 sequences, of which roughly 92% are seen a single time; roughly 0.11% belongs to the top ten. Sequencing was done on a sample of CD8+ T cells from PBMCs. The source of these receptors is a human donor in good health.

In DNA form, the CDR3 reads TGTGCCAGCAGCTTAGATCAGGACACGAGTTCGGTTCTGTTCTTC. Translated: CASSLDQDTSSVLFF. The chain recombines TRBV7-9 with TRBJ2-1; a weak D match, TRBD1 (5 bases). Per germline, CDR1 SEHNR and CDR2 FQNEAQ (reference sequence). The CDR3 loop spans 15 amino acids. Trimming shortened V by 1 base and J by 15 bases, and 22 bases separated the two germline ends. The full variable domain, completed using reference TRBV7-9 and TRBJ2-1, is DTGVSQNPRHKITKRGQNVTFRCDPISEHNRLYWYRQTLGQGPEFLTYFQNEAQLEKSRLLSDRFSAERPKGSFSTLEIQRTEQGDSAMYLCASSLDQDTSSVLFFGPGTRLTVL.

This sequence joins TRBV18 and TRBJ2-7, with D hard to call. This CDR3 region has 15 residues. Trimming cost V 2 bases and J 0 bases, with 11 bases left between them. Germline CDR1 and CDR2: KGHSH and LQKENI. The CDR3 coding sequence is TGTGCCAGCTCACCATGGGCCAGCGACTCCTACGAGCAGTACTTC. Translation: CASSPWASDSYEQYF. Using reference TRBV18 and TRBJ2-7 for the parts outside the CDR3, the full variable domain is NAGVMQNPRHLVRRRGQEARLRCSPMKGHSHVYWYRQLPEEGLKFMVYLQKENIIDESGMPKERFSAEFPKEGPSILRIQQVVRGDSAAYFCASSPWASDSYEQYFGPGTRLTVT.

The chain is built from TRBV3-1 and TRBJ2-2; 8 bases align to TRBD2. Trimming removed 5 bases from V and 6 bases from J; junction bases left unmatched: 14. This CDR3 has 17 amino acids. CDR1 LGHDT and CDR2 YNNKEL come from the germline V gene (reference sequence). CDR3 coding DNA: TGTGCCAGCAGCGGCAAGAGGAGTAGCGGGAAACCCGGGGAGCTGTTTTTT. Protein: CASSGKRSSGKPGELFF.

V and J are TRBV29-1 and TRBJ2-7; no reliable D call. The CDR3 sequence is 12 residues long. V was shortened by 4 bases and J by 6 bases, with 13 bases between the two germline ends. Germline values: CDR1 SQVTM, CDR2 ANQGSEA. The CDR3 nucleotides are TGCAGCGTTGGGGCAGGAGTGGGCGAGCAGTACTTC. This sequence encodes CSVGAGVGEQYF.

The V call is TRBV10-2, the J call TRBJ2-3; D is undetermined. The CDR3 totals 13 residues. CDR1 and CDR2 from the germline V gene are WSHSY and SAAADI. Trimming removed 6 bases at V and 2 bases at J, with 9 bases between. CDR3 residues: CASRGIDTDTQYF. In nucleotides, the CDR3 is TGCGCCAGCAGGGGGATAGACACAGATACGCAGTATTTT.

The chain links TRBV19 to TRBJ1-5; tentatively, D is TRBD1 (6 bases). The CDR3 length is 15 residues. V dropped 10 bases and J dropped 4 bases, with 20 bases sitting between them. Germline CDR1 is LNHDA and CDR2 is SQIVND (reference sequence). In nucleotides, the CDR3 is TGTGCCACCGCTTCGGGAGGGGGATTTAATCAGCCCCAGCATTTT. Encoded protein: CATASGGGFNQPQHF.

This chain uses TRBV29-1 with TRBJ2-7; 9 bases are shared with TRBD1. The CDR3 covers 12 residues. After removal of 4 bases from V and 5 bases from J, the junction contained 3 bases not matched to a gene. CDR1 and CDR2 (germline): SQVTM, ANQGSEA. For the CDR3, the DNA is TGCAGCGTTGTAGGACAGGGGAACGAGCAGTACTTC. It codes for CSVVGQGNEQYF.

CDR3 residues: CASSASGQGGFGEAFF. DNA of the CDR3: TGTGCCAGCAGCGCCTCAGGACAGGGGGGTTTTGGTGAAGCTTTCTTT. This chain connects TRBV7-9 to TRBJ1-1; 10 bases agree with TRBD1. Trimming cost V 5 bases and J 7 bases; bases outside gene matches: 13. The CDR3 length is 16 residues. Germline V CDR1 and CDR2: SEHNR, FQNEAQ (reference sequence). The complete variable domain, with remaining parts taken from reference TRBV7-9 and TRBJ1-1, reads DTGVSQNPRHKITKRGQNVTFRCDPISEHNRLYWYRQTLGQGPEFLTYFQNEAQLEKSRLLSDRFSAERPKGSFSTLEIQRTEQGDSAMYLCASSASGQGGFGEAFFGQGTRLTVV.

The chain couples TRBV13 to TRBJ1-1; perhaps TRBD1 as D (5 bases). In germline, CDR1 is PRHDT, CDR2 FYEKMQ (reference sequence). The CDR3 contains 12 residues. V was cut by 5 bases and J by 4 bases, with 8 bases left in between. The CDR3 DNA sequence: TGTGCCAGCAGCCGGGGACCCACTGAAGCTTTCTTT. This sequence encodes CASSRGPTEAFF.

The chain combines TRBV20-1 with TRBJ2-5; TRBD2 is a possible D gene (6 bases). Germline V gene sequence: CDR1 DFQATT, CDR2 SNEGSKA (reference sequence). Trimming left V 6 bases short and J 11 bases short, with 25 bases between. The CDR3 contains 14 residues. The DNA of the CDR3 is TGCAGTGCCCCCCCGGGCAGCTCCGGGGGTACTCAGTACTTC. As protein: CSAPPGSSGGTQYF.

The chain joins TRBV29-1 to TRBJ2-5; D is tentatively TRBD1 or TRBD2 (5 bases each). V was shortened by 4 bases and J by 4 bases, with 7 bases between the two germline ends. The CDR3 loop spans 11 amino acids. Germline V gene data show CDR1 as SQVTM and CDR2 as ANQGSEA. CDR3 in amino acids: CSVGGVETQYF. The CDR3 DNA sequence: TGCAGCGTTGGAGGGGTAGAGACCCAGTACTTC.

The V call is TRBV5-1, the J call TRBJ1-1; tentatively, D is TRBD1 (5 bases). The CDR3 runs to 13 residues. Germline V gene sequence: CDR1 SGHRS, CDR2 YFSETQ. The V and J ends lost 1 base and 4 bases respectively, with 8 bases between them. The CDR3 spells CASSLYGGTEAFF. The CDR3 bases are TGCGCCAGCAGCTTGTACGGGGGCACTGAAGCTTTCTTT. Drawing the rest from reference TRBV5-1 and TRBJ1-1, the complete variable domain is KAGVTQTPRYLIKTRGQQVTLSCSPISGHRSVSWYQQTPGQGLQFLFEYFSETQRNKGNFPGRFSGRQFSNSRSEMNVSTLELGDSALYLCASSLYGGTEAFFGQGTRLTVV.

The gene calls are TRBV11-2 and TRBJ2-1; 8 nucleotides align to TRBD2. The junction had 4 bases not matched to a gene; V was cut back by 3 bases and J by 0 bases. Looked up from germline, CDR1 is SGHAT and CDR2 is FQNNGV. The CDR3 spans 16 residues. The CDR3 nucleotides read TGTGCCAGCAGCTTGTTTCGGGGGGGCTCCTACAATGAGCAGTTCTTC. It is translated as CASSLFRGGSYNEQFF.

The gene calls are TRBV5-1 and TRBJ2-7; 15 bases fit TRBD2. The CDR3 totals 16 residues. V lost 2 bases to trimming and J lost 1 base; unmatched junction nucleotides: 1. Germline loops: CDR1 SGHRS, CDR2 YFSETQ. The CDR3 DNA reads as TGCGCCAGCAGCTTCGGACTAGCGGGGGGGTCCTACGAGCAGTACTTC. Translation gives CASSFGLAGGSYEQYF. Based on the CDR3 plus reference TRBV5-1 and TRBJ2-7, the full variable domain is KAGVTQTPRYLIKTRGQQVTLSCSPISGHRSVSWYQQTPGQGLQFLFEYFSETQRNKGNFPGRFSGRQFSNSRSEMNVSTLELGDSALYLCASSFGLAGGSYEQYFGPGTRLTVT.

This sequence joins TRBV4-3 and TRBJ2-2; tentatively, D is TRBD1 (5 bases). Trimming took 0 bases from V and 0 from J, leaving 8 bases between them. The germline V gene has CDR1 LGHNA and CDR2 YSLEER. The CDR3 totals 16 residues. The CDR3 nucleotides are TGCGCCAGCAGCCAAGAGGGGCGGCCGAACACCGGGGAGCTGTTTTTT. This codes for CASSQEGRPNTGELFF.

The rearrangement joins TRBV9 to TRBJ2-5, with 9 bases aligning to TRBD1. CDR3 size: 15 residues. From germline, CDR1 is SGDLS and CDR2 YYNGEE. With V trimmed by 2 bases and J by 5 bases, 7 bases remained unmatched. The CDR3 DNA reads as TGTGCCAGCAGCGTTGAGGACAGGGGTTCGGAGACCCAGTACTTC. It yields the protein CASSVEDRGSETQYF.

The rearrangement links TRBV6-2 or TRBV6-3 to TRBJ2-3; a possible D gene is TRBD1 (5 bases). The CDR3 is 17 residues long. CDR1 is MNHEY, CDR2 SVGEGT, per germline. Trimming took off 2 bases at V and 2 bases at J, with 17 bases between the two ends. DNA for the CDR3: TGTGCCAGCAGTTACGAGTTGGACGCAGGGTACACAGATACGCAGTATTTT. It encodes CASSYELDAGYTDTQYF.

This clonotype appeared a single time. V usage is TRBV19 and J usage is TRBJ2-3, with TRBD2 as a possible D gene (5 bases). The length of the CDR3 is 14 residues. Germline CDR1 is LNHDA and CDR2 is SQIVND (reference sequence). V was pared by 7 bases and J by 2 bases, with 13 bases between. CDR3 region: CASNGPTTTDTQYF. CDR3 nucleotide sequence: TGTGCCAGTAATGGGCCGACTACCACAGATACGCAGTATTTT.

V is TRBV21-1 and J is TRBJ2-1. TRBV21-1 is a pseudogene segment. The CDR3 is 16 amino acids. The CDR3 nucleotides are TGTGCCAGCAGCTCCCCAATTTATGGGTTATACAATGAGCAGTTCTTC. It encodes CASSSPIYGLYNEQFF.

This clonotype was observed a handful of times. This CDR3 is CASSLTGANTEAFF. The CDR3 DNA reads as TGTGCCAGCAGTCTTACAGGAGCTAACACTGAAGCTTTCTTT. The J gene is TRBJ1-1, the V gene TRBV12-3 or TRBV12-4, with D perhaps matching TRBD1 (5 bases). This CDR3 region has 14 residues. V was shortened by 5 bases and J by 2 bases, with 12 bases between the two germline ends.

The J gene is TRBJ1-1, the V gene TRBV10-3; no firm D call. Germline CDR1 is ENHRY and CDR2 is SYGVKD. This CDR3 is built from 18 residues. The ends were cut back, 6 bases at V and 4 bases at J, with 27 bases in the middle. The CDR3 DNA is TGTGCCATCAGAAATACCGACGGGCGGCCTGGCCTTACCACTGAAGCTTTCTTT. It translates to CAIRNTDGRPGLTTEAFF.

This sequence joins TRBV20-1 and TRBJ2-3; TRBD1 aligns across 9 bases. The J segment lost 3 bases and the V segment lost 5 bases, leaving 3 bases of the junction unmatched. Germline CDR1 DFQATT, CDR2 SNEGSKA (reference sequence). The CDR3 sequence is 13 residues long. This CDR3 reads CSAGTGYTDTQYF. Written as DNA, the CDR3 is TGCAGTGCTGGGACAGGGTATACAGATACGCAGTATTTT.